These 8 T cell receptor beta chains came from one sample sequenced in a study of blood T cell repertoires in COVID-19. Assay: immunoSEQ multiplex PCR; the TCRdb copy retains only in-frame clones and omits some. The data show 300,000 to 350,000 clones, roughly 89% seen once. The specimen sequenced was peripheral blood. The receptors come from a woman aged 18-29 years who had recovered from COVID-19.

The CDR3 reads CASSFYTGSGNTIYF. The CDR3 DNA follows: TGCGCCAGCAGCTTTTATACAGGCTCTGGAAACACCATATATTTT. The rearrangement links TRBV5-1 to TRBJ1-3; a weak D match, TRBD1 (5 bases). Germline V lookup: CDR1 SGHRS, CDR2 YFSETQ. CDR3 length: 15 amino acids. With 2 bases removed from V and 0 bases from J, the gap between germline ends came to 9 bases.

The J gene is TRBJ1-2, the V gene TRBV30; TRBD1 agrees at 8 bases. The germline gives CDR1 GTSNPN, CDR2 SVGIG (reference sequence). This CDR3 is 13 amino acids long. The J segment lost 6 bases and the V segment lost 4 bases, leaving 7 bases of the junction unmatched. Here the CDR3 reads CAWISGGANGYTF. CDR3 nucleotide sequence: TGTGCCTGGATCTCAGGGGGCGCAAATGGCTACACCTTC. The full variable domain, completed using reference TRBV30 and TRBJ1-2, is SQTIHQWPATLVQPVGSPLSLECTVEGTSNPNLYWYRQAAGRGLQLLFYSVGIGQISSEVPQNLSASRPQDRQFILSSKKLLLSDSGFYLCAWISGGANGYTFGSGTRLTVV.

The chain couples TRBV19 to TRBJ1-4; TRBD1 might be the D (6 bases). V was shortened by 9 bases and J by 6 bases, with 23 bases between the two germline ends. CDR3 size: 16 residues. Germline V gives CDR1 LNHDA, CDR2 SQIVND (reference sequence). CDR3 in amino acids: CASSPTGTGLYEKLFF. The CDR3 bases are TGTGCCAGCAGCCCGACAGGCACGGGCCTCTATGAAAAACTGTTTTTT. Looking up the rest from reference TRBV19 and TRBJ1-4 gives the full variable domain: DGGITQSPKYLFRKEGQNVTLSCEQNLNHDAMYWYRQDPGQGLRLIYYSQIVNDFQKGDIAEGYSVSREKKESFPLTVTSAQKNPTAFYLCASSPTGTGLYEKLFFGSGTQLSVL.

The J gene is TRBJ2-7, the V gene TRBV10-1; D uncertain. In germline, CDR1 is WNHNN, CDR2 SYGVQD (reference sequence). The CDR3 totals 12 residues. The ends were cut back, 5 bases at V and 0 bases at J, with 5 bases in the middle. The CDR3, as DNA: TGCGCCAGCAGTCTTTCCTCCTACGAGCAGTACGTC. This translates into CASSLSSYEQYV.

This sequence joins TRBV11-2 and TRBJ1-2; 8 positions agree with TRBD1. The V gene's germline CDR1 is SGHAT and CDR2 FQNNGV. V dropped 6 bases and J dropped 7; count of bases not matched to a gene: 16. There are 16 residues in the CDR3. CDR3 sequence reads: CASRQGPGTGVGGYTF. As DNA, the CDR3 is TGTGCCAGCAGACAAGGCCCCGGGACAGGAGTAGGTGGCTACACCTTC.

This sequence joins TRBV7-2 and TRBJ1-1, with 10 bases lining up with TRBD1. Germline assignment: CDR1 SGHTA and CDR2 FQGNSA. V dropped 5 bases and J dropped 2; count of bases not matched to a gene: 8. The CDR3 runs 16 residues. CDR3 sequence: CASSPRTGGFNTEAFF. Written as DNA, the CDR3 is TGTGCCAGCAGCCCGCGGACAGGGGGGTTTAACACTGAAGCTTTCTTT.

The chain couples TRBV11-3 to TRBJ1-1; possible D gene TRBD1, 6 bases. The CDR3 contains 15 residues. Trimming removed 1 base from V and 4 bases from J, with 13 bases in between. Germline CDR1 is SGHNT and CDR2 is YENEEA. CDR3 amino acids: CASSLGGGGSTEAFF. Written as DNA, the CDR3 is TGTGCCAGCAGCTTAGGGGGGGGCGGAAGCACTGAAGCTTTCTTT.

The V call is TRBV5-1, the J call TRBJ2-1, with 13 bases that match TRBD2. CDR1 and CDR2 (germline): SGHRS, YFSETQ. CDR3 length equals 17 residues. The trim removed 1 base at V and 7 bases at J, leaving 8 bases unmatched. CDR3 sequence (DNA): TGCGCCAGCAGCTTGCCGGCGGGACTAGCGGGACAAAATGAGCAGTTCTTC. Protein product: CASSLPAGLAGQNEQFF. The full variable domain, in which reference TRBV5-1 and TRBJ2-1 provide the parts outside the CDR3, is KAGVTQTPRYLIKTRGQQVTLSCSPISGHRSVSWYQQTPGQGLQFLFEYFSETQRNKGNFPGRFSGRQFSNSRSEMNVSTLELGDSALYLCASSLPAGLAGQNEQFFGPGTRLTVL.